Below are 27 T cell receptor beta chains sequenced from a single sample in a study of blood T cell repertoires in COVID-19. TCRdb's table, derived via immunoSEQ multiplex PCR, lists solely in-frame clones and lacks some. The sample lists roughly 90,000 clones; 80% were seen once. The sequencing input was peripheral blood. These receptors originate from a woman between 65 and 79 years old with acute or convalescent COVID-19.

This clone occurred once. Here the CDR3 reads CASRGQGTTGELFF. The CDR3 region has the DNA TGTGCCAGCAGGGGACAGGGAACCACCGGGGAGCTGTTTTTT. This chain uses TRBV7-2 with TRBJ2-2; 9 nucleotides line up with TRBD1. The junction had 3 bases not matched to a gene; V was cut back by 6 bases and J by 4 bases. The CDR3 extends over 14 amino acids. Germline V gives CDR1 SGHTA, CDR2 FQGNSA. The full variable domain, its missing parts supplied by reference TRBV7-2 and TRBJ2-2, is GAGVSQSPSNKVTEKGKDVELRCDPISGHTALYWYRQSLGQGLEFLIYFQGNSAPDKSGLPSDRFSAERTGGSVSTLTIQRTQQEDSAVYLCASRGQGTTGELFFGEGSRLTVL.

The gene calls are TRBV13 and TRBJ2-1; D is ambiguous. The CDR3 is 14 amino acids. Trimming cost V 0 bases and J 3 bases, with 6 bases left between them. Looked up from germline, CDR1 is PRHDT and CDR2 is FYEKMQ (reference sequence). In DNA form, the CDR3 reads TGTGCCAGCAGCTTAGGTACAAACTACAATGAGCAGTTCTTC. Its protein product is CASSLGTNYNEQFF.

V usage is TRBV5-8 and J usage is TRBJ2-3, with D perhaps TRBD1 (5 bases). The CDR3 consists of 15 residues. Per germline, CDR1 SGHTS and CDR2 YDEGEE. V was shortened by 5 bases and J by 1 base, with 14 bases between the two germline ends. The CDR3 region is CASRPTGARTDTQYF. CDR3 nucleotides: TGTGCCAGCAGACCAACAGGAGCCCGCACAGATACGCAGTATTTT.

The gene calls are TRBV5-1 and TRBJ1-1; TRBD1 matches 10 bases. Germline CDR1 reads SGHRS; CDR2 reads YFSETQ. The CDR3 extends over 15 amino acids. V gave up 4 bases and J gave up 4 bases; unmatched junction bases: 7. The chain's CDR3 is CASSIETGGFTEAFF. The CDR3 DNA follows: TGCGCCAGCAGCATTGAGACAGGGGGCTTCACTGAAGCTTTCTTT.

There are a few counts of this clone. The chain carries TRBV7-2 and TRBJ1-1; 10 nucleotides match TRBD1. The V segment lost 7 bases and the J segment 0 bases; nucleotides outside the gene matches: 2. The CDR3 is made up of 14 amino acids. The germline V gene has CDR1 SGHTA and CDR2 FQGNSA. The CDR3 spells CASKGQGMNTEAFF. CDR3 sequence (DNA): TGTGCCAGCAAGGGACAGGGGATGAACACTGAAGCTTTCTTT. The complete variable domain, with remaining parts taken from reference TRBV7-2 and TRBJ1-1, reads GAGVSQSPSNKVTEKGKDVELRCDPISGHTALYWYRQSLGQGLEFLIYFQGNSAPDKSGLPSDRFSAERTGGSVSTLTIQRTQQEDSAVYLCASKGQGMNTEAFFGQGTRLTVV.

The genes are TRBV6-1 and TRBJ2-7; 9 nucleotides line up with TRBD2. After removal of 2 bases from V and 6 bases from J, the junction contained 11 bases not matched to a gene. Per the germline V gene, CDR1 is MNHNS and CDR2 is SASEGT. The CDR3 is made up of 16 amino acids. In DNA form, the CDR3 reads TGTGCCAGCAGTGAAATAGCGGGAGCGGGGTTACCCGAGCAGTACTTC. This encodes CASSEIAGAGLPEQYF.

V is TRBV7-8 and J is TRBJ2-5, with 7 positions matching TRBD2. CDR3 length equals 16 residues. The V gene end was trimmed by 1 base and the J gene end by 5 bases; junction bases not matched to a gene: 10. Per the germline V gene, CDR1 is SGHVS and CDR2 is FQNEAQ. The CDR3 region is CASSLGVAGTGETQYF. In DNA, the CDR3 is TGTGCCAGCAGCTTAGGGGTAGCGGGTACGGGGGAGACCCAGTACTTC. Complete variable domain (other parts from reference TRBV7-8 and TRBJ2-5): GAGVSQSPRYKVAKRGQDVALRCDPISGHVSLFWYQQALGQGPEFLTYFQNEAQLDKSGLPSDRFFAERPEGSVSTLKIQRTQQEDSAVYLCASSLGVAGTGETQYFGPGTRLLVL.

The chain employs TRBV2 and TRBJ2-1; 10 bases agree with TRBD2. This CDR3 region has 18 residues. Germline CDR1 reads SNHLY; CDR2 reads FYNNEI. The V and J ends lost 2 bases and 5 bases, in that order; junction bases with no gene match: 12. CDR3 sequence reads: CASSEMGLAGAGDNEQFF. In DNA, the CDR3 is TGTGCCAGCAGTGAAATGGGCCTAGCGGGAGCTGGGGACAATGAGCAGTTCTTC.

The chain is built from TRBV6-4 and TRBJ1-6, with TRBD1 as a possible D gene (6 bases). The CDR3 has 15 residues. Per germline, CDR1 MRHNA and CDR2 SNTAGT. Between the trimmed V and J ends, which lost 2 bases and 8 bases, there was a span of 13 bases. In DNA, the CDR3 is TGTGCCAGCAGTGACGCAGGGGCTATGTATTCACCCCTCCACTTT. Residues: CASSDAGAMYSPLHF.

The V gene is TRBV30, the J gene TRBJ1-1; maybe TRBD1 (5 bases). Trimming cost V 1 base and J 1 base, with 13 bases left between them. The CDR3 extends over 15 amino acids. Germline V gene sequence: CDR1 GTSNPN, CDR2 SVGIG (reference sequence). CDR3 in amino acids: CAWSGWGGTNTEAFF. CDR3 bases: TGTGCCTGGAGTGGGTGGGGGGGAACGAACACTGAAGCTTTCTTT.

This chain joins TRBV24-1 and TRBJ2-7; possible D gene TRBD1, 6 bases. Trimming shortened V by 1 base and J by 9 bases, and 15 bases separated the two germline ends. CDR3 length: 14 residues. Per germline, CDR1 KGHDR and CDR2 SFDVKD. The CDR3 loop reads CATSDFRAGTRQYF. In nucleotides, the CDR3 is TGTGCCACCAGTGATTTCCGGGCCGGGACACGGCAGTACTTC.

V usage is TRBV6-2 or TRBV6-3 and J usage is TRBJ1-1, with D perhaps TRBD1 (5 bases). The CDR3 runs 15 residues. From germline, CDR1 is MNHEY and CDR2 SVGEGT. V dropped 4 bases and J dropped 6 bases, with 18 bases sitting between them. The CDR3 loop reads CASSSSGTPGSEAFF. DNA of the CDR3: TGTGCCAGCAGTTCCAGCGGGACCCCTGGGTCTGAAGCTTTCTTT.

The V and J genes are TRBV30 and TRBJ2-5; tentative D call: TRBD2 (5 bases). Germline V gene lookup returns CDR1 GTSNPN and CDR2 SVGIG (reference sequence). The CDR3 length is 12 residues. V dropped 4 bases and J dropped 2 bases, with 8 bases sitting between them. CDR3: CAWNREQETQYF. The CDR3 DNA is TGTGCCTGGAATAGGGAGCAAGAGACCCAGTACTTC.

This chain connects TRBV21-1 to TRBJ1-5; TRBD1, the table's D call, lacks a check against the DNA. TRBV21-1 constitutes a pseudogene. The CDR3 runs to 17 residues. The CDR3 nucleotides are TGTGCCAGCAGCCAACAGGGGGCGAGGGGGAGCAATCAGCCCCAGCATTTT. It encodes CASSQQGARGSNQPQHF.

The genes are TRBV7-9 and TRBJ2-3; unclear D gene. This CDR3 has 11 residues. V shed 5 bases and J shed 7 bases, with 7 bases lying between them. Germline V gene data show CDR1 as SEHNR and CDR2 as FQNEAQ (reference sequence). The CDR3 region has the DNA TGTGCCAGCAGCCCTAAGAATACGCAGTATTTT. Its protein product is CASSPKNTQYF. Drawing the rest from reference TRBV7-9 and TRBJ2-3, the complete variable domain is DTGVSQNPRHKITKRGQNVTFRCDPISEHNRLYWYRQTLGQGPEFLTYFQNEAQLEKSRLLSDRFSAERPKGSFSTLEIQRTEQGDSAMYLCASSPKNTQYFGPGTRLTVL.

This chain joins TRBV6-2 or TRBV6-3 and TRBJ1-1; no definite D call. CDR3 size: 15 residues. Germline V lookup: CDR1 MNHEY, CDR2 SVGEGT. With 0 bases removed from V and 1 base from J, the gap between germline ends came to 9 bases. The DNA for the CDR3 is TGTGCCAGCAGTTACTCGATGCGGGGGAACACTGAAGCTTTCTTT. Translated, it gives CASSYSMRGNTEAFF.

This chain joins TRBV25-1 and TRBJ1-6; 7 bases are shared with TRBD1. The CDR3 consists of 14 residues. Germline CDR1 MGHDK, CDR2 SYGVNS. With 5 bases clipped from V and 7 bases from J, the junction kept 5 bases outside the gene matches. CDR3 nucleotides: TGTGCCAGCAGTTACAGGGGACCGAATTCACCCCTCCACTTT. Its protein is CASSYRGPNSPLHF.

There are a few counts of this clone. The V call is TRBV7-2, the J call TRBJ1-6; D is undetermined. This CDR3 comprises 14 residues. V dropped 1 base and J dropped 3 bases, with 4 bases sitting between them. CDR1 and CDR2 from the germline V gene are SGHTA and FQGNSA. The CDR3: CASSLGGYNSPLHF. The CDR3 DNA is TGTGCCAGCAGCTTAGGAGGCTATAATTCACCCCTCCACTTT.

The chain links TRBV7-3 to TRBJ2-3, with D possibly matching TRBD1 (5 bases). The CDR3 contains 15 residues. Germline V CDR1 and CDR2: SGHTA, FQGTGA. Trimming removed 4 bases at V and 2 bases at J, with 13 bases between. The CDR3 reads CASSSTAGYTDTQYF. CDR3 bases: TGTGCCAGCAGCTCAACAGCAGGGTACACAGATACGCAGTATTTT.

The rearrangement links TRBV6-5 to TRBJ1-6; D is uncertain. The CDR3 length is 15 residues. Germline assignment: CDR1 MNHEY and CDR2 SVGAGI. The germline V and J ends were trimmed by 7 bases and 6 bases, with 16 bases remaining between them. CDR3 sequence (DNA): TGTGCCAGCAAGGATAGGAGGGAGGGTAATTCACCCCTCCACTTT. It yields the protein CASKDRREGNSPLHF.

The chain carries TRBV9 and TRBJ2-7, with 12 bases fitting TRBD1. V was pared by 0 bases and J by 5 bases, with 9 bases of the junction left unmatched. CDR1 is SGDLS and CDR2 is YYNGEE in the germline V gene. The CDR3 contains 17 residues. In nucleotides, the CDR3 is TGTGCCAGCAGCGTAGACCCGGGACAGGGGGCGCTTAACGAGCAGTACTTC. Amino acids: CASSVDPGQGALNEQYF. Full variable domain (missing parts from reference TRBV9 and TRBJ2-7): DSGVTQTPKHLITATGQRVTLRCSPRSGDLSVYWYQQSLDQGLQFLIQYYNGEERAKGNILERFSAQQFPDLHSELNLSSLELGDSALYFCASSVDPGQGALNEQYFGPGTRLTVT.

V and J are TRBV3-1 (or the pseudogene TRBV3-2) and TRBJ1-5; D possibly corresponds to TRBD1 (6 bases). Germline-derived CDR1 and CDR2 are LGHDT and YNNKEL (reference sequence). The ends were cut back, 3 bases at V and 3 bases at J, with 9 bases in the middle. This CDR3 has 14 amino acids. The CDR3 region has the DNA TGTGCCAGCAGCCATTCAGGGGTCAATCAGCCCCAGCATTTT. Translation gives CASSHSGVNQPQHF.

This chain uses TRBV27 with TRBJ1-6, with TRBD1 identical over 7 bases. V lost 5 bases to trimming and J lost 5 bases; unmatched junction nucleotides: 6. This CDR3 has 15 amino acids. The germline V gene has CDR1 MNHEY and CDR2 SMNVEV (reference sequence). The chain's CDR3 is CASSITGANNSPLHF. In nucleotides, the CDR3 is TGTGCCAGCAGTATTACAGGGGCAAATAATTCACCCCTCCACTTT.

The CDR3 sequence: CASRYGQGNTGELFF. The DNA of the CDR3 is TGTGCCAGCAGGTACGGACAGGGGAACACCGGGGAGCTGTTTTTT. The chain couples TRBV21-1 to TRBJ2-2; the D call of TRBD1 is as the table states it, not checked on the DNA. TRBV21-1 is termed a pseudogene. The CDR3 sequence is 15 residues long.

In DNA, the CDR3 is TGTGCCACCGCCGGGACTAGAGGCTACGAGCAGTACTTC. This translates into CATAGTRGYEQYF. The chain links TRBV28 to TRBJ2-7; 8 nucleotides align to TRBD2. CDR3 length: 13 amino acids. V was pared by 10 bases and J by 3 bases, with 8 bases of the junction left unmatched. Germline-derived CDR1 and CDR2 are MDHEN and SYDVKM.

This clone has more than one count but fewer than ten. This chain connects TRBV6-5 to TRBJ2-2, with 8 bases aligning to TRBD2. The trim removed 6 bases at V and 4 bases at J, leaving 4 bases unmatched. Germline CDR1 reads MNHEY; CDR2 reads SVGAGI. The CDR3 length is 14 residues. This chain's CDR3 is CASRPAGGTGELFF. The CDR3 nucleotides are TGTGCCAGCAGGCCCGCGGGGGGCACCGGGGAGCTGTTTTTT.

V usage is TRBV6-1 and J usage is TRBJ1-1; D unclear. Germline V gene lookup returns CDR1 MNHNS and CDR2 SASEGT. Deletions cut 0 bases from V and 5 bases from J, with 13 bases between. This CDR3 comprises 15 residues. CDR3 protein: CASSEAVGRRTEAFF. For the CDR3, the DNA is TGTGCCAGCAGTGAAGCGGTGGGGAGGCGGACTGAAGCTTTCTTT.